The clone carrying this T cell receptor (beta chain) was found many times. This CDR3 spans 11 amino acids. V was shortened by 8 bases and J by 1 base, with 5 bases between the two germline ends. These data originate in a study of blood T cells in healthy people across ages. The use of a sample-barcoded 5' primer and a J-beta primer mix characterized a second PCR of roughly 6 to 11 cycles. One entry per CDR3 protein results from TCRdb running MiXCR on the 5' RACE reads. Of 650,000 to 700,000 distinct CDR3 sequences detected, around 52% appear once; the ten largest clones hold 13%. Each sample yielded at least 6 micrograms of PBMC total RNA.

The receptor was derived from an elderly woman in good health. Sequencing was performed on blood. The gene calls are TRBV12-3 or TRBV12-4 and TRBJ1-1, with no clear D. The CDR3 nucleotides read TGTGCCAGCCGAGGGAACACTGAAGCTTTCTTT. Its translation is CASRGNTEAFF.